This T cell receptor beta chain emerged from a study of cytomegalovirus exposure and HLA in healthy donors. CDR3 length equals 14 residues. Germline values: CDR1 MNHNS, CDR2 SASEGT. Note on this clone: What it binds is unknown.

13 Jbeta primers and 60 Vbeta primers were used for the PCR. The data were produced by immunoSEQ multiplex PCR, yet TCRdb's version contains in-frame clones alone and is incomplete. The data hold tens of thousands of clones, with approximately 70% observed a single time. Findings and caveats of the study: Per a prior analysis, the majority of TCR beta V segments were productive roughly 90% or roughly 30% of the time.

This chain connects TRBV6-1 to TRBJ2-5, with no clear D. Near its end, the DNA agrees better with TRBJ2-7, so the J call may be wrong. Input material: PBMCs. This TCR derives from a man aged 35 to 55 in good health and CMV-seropositive. The CDR3 is CASDGSGEAYEQYF. CDR3 coding DNA: TGTGCCAGCGATGGTAGTGGCGAGGCCTACGAGCAGTACTTC.